The rows below give T cell receptor beta chains drawn from one sample of a study of blood T cell repertoires in COVID-19. Sequenced by immunoSEQ multiplex PCR; TCRdb stores in-frame clones only, minus some. The data contain around 260,000 clones, roughly 86% of them singletons. The sample was peripheral blood. These TCRs come from a woman aged 55-75 years with COVID-19, enrolled during active disease. The CDR3 runs from the conserved cysteine through the conserved F or W. The D gene is left open where the match is weak. Not all rows give a size; the values are once, few, many and, for expanded clones, a class.

TRBV29-1,TRBJ1-2,NA,once,CSVEERLTRIGYTF,TGCAGCGTTGAAGAGCGGCTCACCAGAATTGGCTACACCTTC
TRBV6-5,TRBJ2-1,NA,once,CASSPGRSYNEQFF,TGTGCCAGCAGCCCAGGGAGGTCCTACAATGAGCAGTTCTTC
TRBV7-3,TRBJ1-2,TRBD1,NA,CASSNPGQGVPGYTF,TGTGCCAGCAGCAACCCGGGACAGGGGGTTCCTGGCTACACCTTC
TRBV28,TRBJ2-6,TRBD1,NA,CASREKDRAVLTF,TGTGCCAGCAGGGAAAAGGACAGGGCCGTCCTGACTTTC
TRBV7-8,TRBJ1-6,TRBD1,NA,CASSRGQADSPLHF,TGTGCCAGCAGCCGAGGACAGGCCGATTCACCCCTCCACTTT
TRBV19,TRBJ1-1,TRBD1,once,CASSFYRGRVGMNTEAFF,TGTGCCAGTAGTTTTTACAGGGGGCGTGTGGGAATGAACACTGAAGCTTTCTTT
TRBV10-1,TRBJ2-1,NA,NA,CASRRTAPAYNEQFF,TGCGCCAGCAGAAGGACAGCTCCTGCTTACAATGAGCAGTTCTTC
TRBV5-6,TRBJ1-5,NA,NA,CASSLAGNQPQHF,TGTGCCAGCAGCTTGGCCGGGAATCAGCCCCAGCATTTT
TRBV6-1,TRBJ2-7,NA,NA,CASSEGLQGTFSYEQYF,TGTGCCAGCAGTGAAGGCCTACAGGGCACCTTCTCCTACGAGCAGTACTTC
TRBV30,TRBJ1-1,TRBD1,NA,CAWSLSPGQGFYDTEAFF,TGTGCCTGGAGTTTATCCCCGGGACAGGGCTTTTACGACACTGAAGCTTTCTTT
TRBV29-1,TRBJ1-5,NA,NA,CSVARDNQPQHF,TGCAGCGTAGCCCGGGACAATCAGCCCCAGCATTTT
TRBV3-1/TRBV3-2,TRBJ1-4,NA,NA,CASSQGPEKLFF,TGTGCCAGCAGCCAAGGGCCGGAAAAACTGTTTTTT
TRBV19,TRBJ1-5,NA,NA,CASNWGGESQPQHF,TGTGCCAGTAACTGGGGGGGGGAAAGTCAGCCCCAGCATTTT
TRBV12-3/TRBV12-4,TRBJ2-2,NA,NA,CASSPLVPGELFF,TGTGCCAGCAGCCCTTTAGTACCCGGGGAGCTGTTTTTT
TRBV5-5,TRBJ1-3,TRBD1,NA,CASSSQGAGNTIYF,TGTGCCAGCAGCTCACAGGGGGCTGGAAACACCATATATTTT
TRBV24-1,TRBJ1-2,NA,NA,CATSDRKDTLNLYGYTF,TGTGCCACCAGTGACCGAAAGGACACCCTCAACCTCTATGGCTACACCTTC
TRBV7-7,TRBJ2-1,TRBD1,NA,CASSPTGGTYNEQFF,TGTGCCAGCAGCCCAACAGGGGGAACATACAATGAGCAGTTCTTC
TRBV30,TRBJ1-3,NA,NA,CAWRRDRAGNTIYF,TGTGCCTGGAGGCGGGATAGGGCTGGAAACACCATATATTTT
TRBV28,TRBJ1-2,TRBD1,NA,CASSLGQAGYTF,TGTGCCAGCAGTTTAGGACAGGCTGGCTACACCTTC
TRBV12-5,TRBJ1-5,TRBD1,NA,CASGRQGNQPQHF,TGTGCTAGTGGTCGACAGGGAAATCAGCCCCAGCATTTT
TRBV27,TRBJ1-5,NA,NA,CASSRKASLGSTNQPQHF,TGTGCCAGCAGCCGGAAGGCCAGCCTAGGAAGCACCAATCAGCCCCAGCATTTT
TRBV24-1,TRBJ2-2,TRBD2,once,CATSDSLAGDTSTGELFF,TGTGCCACCAGTGATTCGCTAGCGGGAGATACCTCCACCGGGGAGCTGTTTTTT
TRBV19,TRBJ1-1,TRBD1,NA,CASSMGQRNTEAFF,TGTGCCAGTAGTATGGGACAGCGGAACACTGAAGCTTTCTTT
TRBV14,TRBJ1-1,NA,NA,CASSQDMNTEAFF,TGTGCCAGCAGCCAAGATATGAACACTGAAGCTTTCTTT
TRBV7-2,TRBJ1-1,NA,many,CASSLGPDTEAFF,TGTGCCAGCAGCTTAGGTCCAGACACTGAAGCTTTCTTT
TRBV6-5,TRBJ1-3,NA,NA,CASSYRESSGNTIYF,TGTGCCAGCAGTTACAGGGAGAGCTCTGGAAACACCATATATTTT
TRBV5-1,TRBJ2-7,NA,once,CASSLAEVAPLYEQYF,TGCGCCAGCAGCTTGGCCGAGGTAGCTCCCCTTTACGAGCAGTACTTC
TRBV11-2,TRBJ2-5,TRBD1,NA,CASSEGQGEETQYF,TGTGCCAGCAGCGAGGGACAGGGGGAAGAGACCCAGTACTTC
TRBV24-1,TRBJ2-5,TRBD1,NA,CATSDRGQGVLETQYF,TGTGCCACCAGTGACCGGGGACAGGGGGTTTTGGAGACCCAGTACTTC
TRBV5-5,TRBJ1-1,NA,NA,CASSLVEGPDTEAFF,TGTGCCAGCAGCTTGGTGGAGGGGCCGGACACTGAAGCTTTCTTT
TRBV5-5,TRBJ1-1,NA,NA,CASSLAGARAFF,TGTGCCAGCAGCTTGGCAGGGGCTAGGGCTTTCTTT
TRBV28,TRBJ2-7,NA,NA,CASSTDGGNYEQYF,TGTGCCAGCAGTACGGACGGAGGGAACTACGAGCAGTACTTC
TRBV20-1,TRBJ1-5,TRBD1,NA,CSASEGANQPQHF,TGCAGTGCTAGTGAGGGGGCCAATCAGCCCCAGCATTTT
TRBV4-3,TRBJ2-3,NA,NA,CASSQGGEGADTQYF,TGCGCCAGCAGCCAAGGCGGGGAGGGGGCAGATACGCAGTATTTT
TRBV29-1,TRBJ2-3,NA,NA,CSVERDNTDTQYF,TGCAGCGTAGAAAGGGACAACACAGATACGCAGTATTTT
TRBV6-5,TRBJ1-2,NA,NA,CASARAGEGYGYTF,TGTGCCAGCGCGAGGGCAGGGGAAGGCTATGGCTACACCTTC
TRBV19,TRBJ1-5,TRBD1,NA,CASSNRDRGQPQHF,TGTGCCAGTAGTAACCGGGACAGGGGTCAGCCCCAGCATTTT
TRBV19,TRBJ1-4,NA,NA,CASSSVATNEKLFF,TGTGCCAGTAGCTCGGTTGCAACTAATGAAAAACTGTTTTTT
TRBV19,TRBJ2-2,TRBD1,NA,CASRRSATGRTAGELFF,TGTGCCAGTAGGAGATCAGCGACAGGGCGAACCGCCGGGGAGCTGTTTTTT
TRBV6-5,TRBJ2-7,NA,NA,CASSQRTISYEQYF,TGTGCCAGCTCCCAGCGGACGATCTCCTACGAGCAGTACTTC
TRBV29-1,TRBJ2-1,NA,NA,CSVEKFLSSYNEQFF,TGCAGCGTTGAAAAGTTCCTGAGCTCCTACAATGAGCAGTTCTTC
TRBV7-8,TRBJ2-7,TRBD1,NA,CASSLTGGYEQYF,TGTGCCAGCAGCTTGACAGGGGGCTACGAGCAGTACTTC
TRBV24-1,TRBJ1-2,NA,NA,CATSDRGGLGYTF,TGTGCCACCAGTGATAGGGGGGGCCTTGGCTACACCTTC
TRBV9,TRBJ1-2,TRBD1,NA,CASSAAGQGIRGYTF,TGTGCCAGCAGCGCCGCAGGACAGGGCATTAGGGGCTACACCTTC
TRBV12-3/TRBV12-4,TRBJ1-3,NA,few,CASTLGGGNTIYF,TGTGCCAGCACCCTAGGCGGCGGAAACACCATATATTTT
TRBV7-2,TRBJ2-5,NA,NA,CASSLRPGGETQYF,TGTGCCAGCAGCTTGAGACCGGGTGGGGAGACCCAGTACTTC
TRBV5-1,TRBJ1-3,NA,NA,CASSLSLSGNTIYF,TGCGCCAGCAGCTTGTCCCTGAGTGGAAACACCATATATTTT
TRBV5-1,TRBJ1-1,NA,NA,CASSRGVDTEAFF,TGCGCCAGCAGCCGCGGGGTGGACACTGAAGCTTTCTTT
TRBV19,TRBJ1-5,TRBD1,NA,CASRGDRGWQPQHF,TGTGCCAGTAGGGGAGACAGGGGATGGCAGCCCCAGCATTTT
TRBV4-1,TRBJ1-1,NA,NA,CASSQGIRVNTEAFF,TGCGCCAGCAGCCAAGGAATTAGAGTGAACACTGAAGCTTTCTTT
TRBV4-3,TRBJ2-2,TRBD2,NA,CASSQGASGRYTGELFF,TGCGCCAGCAGCCAAGGGGCTAGCGGGAGGTACACCGGGGAGCTGTTTTTT
TRBV4-3,TRBJ2-2,NA,NA,CASSQDGGTFNTGELFF,TGCGCCAGCAGCCAAGATGGGGGGACTTTTAACACCGGGGAGCTGTTTTTT
TRBV6-5,TRBJ2-7,TRBD2,NA,CASSLGLAVSYEQYF,TGTGCCAGCAGTTTAGGACTAGCGGTTTCCTACGAGCAGTACTTC
TRBV5-1,TRBJ1-3,NA,NA,CASSLGGQTSGNTIYF,TGCGCCAGCAGCTTGGGTGGACAGACCTCTGGAAACACCATATATTTT